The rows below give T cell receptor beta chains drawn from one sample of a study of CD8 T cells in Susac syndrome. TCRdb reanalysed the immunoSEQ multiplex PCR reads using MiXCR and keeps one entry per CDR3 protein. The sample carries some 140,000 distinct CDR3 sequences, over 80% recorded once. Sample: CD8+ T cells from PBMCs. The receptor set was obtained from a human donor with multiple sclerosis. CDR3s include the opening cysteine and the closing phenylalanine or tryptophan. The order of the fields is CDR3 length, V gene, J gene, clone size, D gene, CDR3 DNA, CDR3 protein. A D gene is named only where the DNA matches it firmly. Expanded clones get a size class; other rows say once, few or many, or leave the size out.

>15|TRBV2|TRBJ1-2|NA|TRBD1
TGTGCCAGCAGCCCTTGGGGACAGGGTCTGGATGGCTACACCTTC
CASSPWGQGLDGYTF
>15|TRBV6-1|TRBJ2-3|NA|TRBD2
TGTGCCAGCAGTACCCCGGGACTAGGTGCAGATACGCAGTATTTT
CASSTPGLGADTQYF
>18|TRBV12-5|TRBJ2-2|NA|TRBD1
TGTGCTAGTGGTTGGGACAGGGGGATTACGATGCCCACCGGGGAGCTGTTTTTT
CASGWDRGITMPTGELFF
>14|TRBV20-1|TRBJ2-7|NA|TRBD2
TGCAGTGCTGGAGGGGCGGGGGACGTGAGCGAGCAGTACTTC
CSAGGAGDVSEQYF
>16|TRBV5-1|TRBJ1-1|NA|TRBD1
TGCGCCAGCAGCTGGACGGGACAGACGATGAACACTGAAGCTTTCTTT
CASSWTGQTMNTEAFF
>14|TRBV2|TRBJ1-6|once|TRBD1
TGTGCCAGCAGTGAAGGACAGGGCAGGGAACCCCTCCACTTT
CASSEGQGREPLHF
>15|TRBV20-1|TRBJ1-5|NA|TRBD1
TGCAGTGCTAGAATGACAGGGGGCGCGGGTCAGCCCCAGCATTTT
CSARMTGGAGQPQHF
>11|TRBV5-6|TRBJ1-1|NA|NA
TGTGCCAGCAGCTTGGGGCGCGAAGCTTTCTTT
CASSLGREAFF
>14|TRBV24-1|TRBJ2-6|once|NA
TGTGCCACCAGTCCCGGCTCTGGGGCCAACGTCCTGACTTTC
CATSPGSGANVLTF
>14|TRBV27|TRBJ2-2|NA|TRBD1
TGTGCCAGCAGTAAGGGGACAGCCACCGGGGAGCTGTTTTTT
CASSKGTATGELFF
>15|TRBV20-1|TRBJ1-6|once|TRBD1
TGCAGTGCCCCCGGTTGGGGGACAGAGGGTTCACCCCTCCACTTT
CSAPGWGTEGSPLHF
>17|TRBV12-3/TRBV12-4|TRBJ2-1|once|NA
TGTGCCAGCAGTTTAGCGCGGGGTCTAGGGCGCCACGATGAGCAGTTCTTC
CASSLARGLGRHDEQFF
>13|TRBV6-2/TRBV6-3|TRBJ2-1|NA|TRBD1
TGTGCCAGTCAACAGGGGGCCTCCAATGAGCAGTTCTTC
CASQQGASNEQFF
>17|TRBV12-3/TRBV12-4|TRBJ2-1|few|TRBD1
TGTGCCAGCAGTCCCATACAGGGGGCACCTGCTTACAATGAGCAGTTCTTC
CASSPIQGAPAYNEQFF
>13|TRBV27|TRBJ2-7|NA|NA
TGTGCCAGCAGCCCGGGGAGATCCTACGAGCAGTACTTC
CASSPGRSYEQYF